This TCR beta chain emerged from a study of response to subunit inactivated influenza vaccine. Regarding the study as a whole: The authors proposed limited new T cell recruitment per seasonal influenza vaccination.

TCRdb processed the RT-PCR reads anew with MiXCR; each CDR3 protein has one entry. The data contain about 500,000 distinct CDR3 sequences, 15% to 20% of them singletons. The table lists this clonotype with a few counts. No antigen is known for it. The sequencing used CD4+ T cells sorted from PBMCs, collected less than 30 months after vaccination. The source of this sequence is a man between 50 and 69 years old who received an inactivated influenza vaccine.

The CDR3 loop is CASGGGLAGRSSYNEQFF. The CDR3 DNA reads TGTGCCAGCGGGGGCGGACTAGCGGGACGGTCCTCCTACAATGAGCAGTTCTTC. The chain links TRBV25-1 to TRBJ2-1; 12 bases map to TRBD2. Germline trimming cut 8 bases from V and 0 bases from J; bases unmatched to any gene: 11. This CDR3 region has 18 residues. Germline CDR1 is MGHDK and CDR2 is SYGVNS.